Listed below are T cell receptor beta chains from one sample, sequenced in a study of T-cell memory formation after mild COVID-19. TCRdb recomputed calls from the 5' RACE reads with MiXCR, one row per CDR3 protein. The data show about 360,000 distinct CDR3 sequences, with 13% to 15% seen just once and around 22% held by the top ten. The specimen was PBMCs or a T cell subset sorted from them (not recorded which). The receptors derive from a man aged 18 to 29 who had mild COVID-19 (a few samples of this study predate the infection). Cell type and time point are not known. Both conserved end residues are part of each CDR3. D genes are given only for firm matches. For some rows the clone size is stated as once, few or many, or as a class when expanded; others skip it.

J gene,V gene,clone size,D gene,CDR3 DNA,CDR3 protein
TRBJ1-2,TRBV29-1,-,-,TGCAGCGTTGAAGACTACGGACCCAGGGGCTACACCTTC,CSVEDYGPRGYTF
TRBJ2-1,TRBV2,few,-,TGTGCCAGCGGAAAAGGAGGGGGCCTTTCCTACAATGAGCAGTTCTTC,CASGKGGGLSYNEQFF
TRBJ2-3,TRBV3-1,few,TRBD1,TGTGCCAGCAGCCAAGCAGACAGGGGGTATGCAGATACGCAGTATTTT,CASSQADRGYADTQYF
TRBJ1-1,TRBV29-1,few,-,TGCAGCGTTCGGCCAGGGACGAACACTGAAGCTTTCTTT,CSVRPGTNTEAFF
TRBJ2-1,TRBV7-2,-,-,TGTGCCAGCAGCCCCTCCATCGGTTATGAGCAGTTCTTC,CASSPSIGYEQFF
TRBJ2-3,TRBV12-5,many,TRBD1,TGTGCTAGTGGTTCGCGGACAGGGGCAGATACGCAGTATTTT,CASGSRTGADTQYF
TRBJ1-3,TRBV11-2,-,-,TGTGCCAGCAGCTTAGATATGTGGGGGAGACCTGATCGAAACACCATATATTTT,CASSLDMWGRPDRNTIYF
TRBJ2-2,TRBV7-6,few,TRBD2,TGTGCCAGCAACCCCCAGCGGGGGACCGGGGAGCTGTTTTTT,CASNPQRGTGELFF
TRBJ1-6,TRBV7-2,few,-,TGTGCCAGCAGCCCCTTTTACGGGCCCCTCCACTTT,CASSPFYGPLHF
TRBJ1-6,TRBV7-2,-,-,TGTGCCAGCAGCTTAGGGGTAGATAATTCACCCCTCCACTTT,CASSLGVDNSPLHF
TRBJ1-1,TRBV6-2/TRBV6-3,few,-,TGTGCCAGCAGGGCGGGGTACACTGAAGCTTTCTTT,CASRAGYTEAFF
TRBJ1-1,TRBV6-5,few,-,TGTGCCAGCAGTTGGGTAGGGGGTGAAGCTTTCTTT,CASSWVGGEAFF
TRBJ2-3,TRBV2,many,-,TGTGCCAGCAGACCCTTTACGGGGGGCCCCGCAGATACGCAGTATTTT,CASRPFTGGPADTQYF
TRBJ1-1,TRBV28,-,-,TGTGCCAGCCGAGACACCGGCGGTGAAGCTTTCTTT,CASRDTGGEAFF
TRBJ2-1,TRBV5-1,few,-,TGCGCCAGCAGCTTTTGGCAGGGTAGTAATGAGCAGTTCTTC,CASSFWQGSNEQFF
TRBJ2-3,TRBV6-4,-,-,TGTGCCAGCAGTGATGACATTACAGATACGCAGTATTTT,CASSDDITDTQYF
TRBJ1-6,TRBV20-1,-,-,TGCAGTGCTAGAGAATCACATATTCGTTCACCCCTCCACTTT,CSARESHIRSPLHF
TRBJ1-2,TRBV5-6,many,-,TGTGCCAGCAGCCCCCGACCGGAATACACTAACTATGGCTACACCTTC,CASSPRPEYTNYGYTF
TRBJ2-3,TRBV20-1,-,-,TGCAGTGCTAGACTTCGCCCGGCGGGAGATACGCAGTATTTT,CSARLRPAGDTQYF
TRBJ1-1,TRBV9,-,-,TGTGCCAGCAGCCGACAGGCCAATAGAGGCGCTGAAGCTTTCTTT,CASSRQANRGAEAFF
TRBJ2-7,TRBV24-1,many,TRBD1,TGTGCCACCAGTGATCTGACTGAACAGGGGGCTAGGTACGAGCAGTACTTC,CATSDLTEQGARYEQYF
TRBJ1-2,TRBV20-1,-,-,TGCAGTGCTACCGGGACTCACTATGGCTACACCTTC,CSATGTHYGYTF
TRBJ2-1,TRBV7-2,few,-,TGTGCCAGCAGGCCAGGTGGAGGGATCGGGAATGAGCAGTTCTTC,CASRPGGGIGNEQFF
TRBJ1-5,TRBV19,few,-,TGTGCCAGTAGTATAACGGTACAGGGTAGCAATCAGCCCCAGCATTTT,CASSITVQGSNQPQHF
TRBJ2-2,TRBV7-9,few,TRBD1,TGTGCCAGCAGCCGAGGGACAGGGCTTGTCGGGGAGCTGTTTTTT,CASSRGTGLVGELFF
TRBJ2-3,TRBV5-1,few,-,TGCGCCAGCAGCTTGGCCCTCGGCGCAACAGATACGCAGTATTTT,CASSLALGATDTQYF
TRBJ1-6,TRBV4-1,-,-,TGCGCCAGCAGCCAAGTGGGAACCTCCTATAATTCACCCCTCCACTTT,CASSQVGTSYNSPLHF
TRBJ1-2,TRBV29-1,many,-,TGCAGCGTTGTCCCTGGCGTGTATGGCTACACCTTC,CSVVPGVYGYTF
TRBJ1-1,TRBV24-1,many,-,TGTGCCACCAGTGCATCGAACACTGAAGCTTTCTTT,CATSASNTEAFF
TRBJ1-5,TRBV20-1,few,-,TGCAGTGCTAGGTCGATGGGAAGCAATCAGCCCCAGCATTTT,CSARSMGSNQPQHF
TRBJ2-3,TRBV29-1,many,-,TGCAGCGTTGAAAGGGAGGAGGATACGCAGTATTTT,CSVEREEDTQYF
TRBJ2-3,TRBV24-1,few,TRBD1,TGTGCCACCAGTGATCCCGGGACAGGGGGCACAGATACGCAGTATTTT,CATSDPGTGGTDTQYF
TRBJ2-2,TRBV6-2/TRBV6-3,-,-,TGTGCCAGCAGTTACGGTAGGGGAGACACCGGGGAGCTGTTTTTT,CASSYGRGDTGELFF
TRBJ2-1,TRBV7-2,-,-,TGTGCCAGCAGAATGACAGGAGTCTACAATGAGCAGTTCTTC,CASRMTGVYNEQFF
TRBJ2-6,TRBV10-2,few,-,TGCGCCAGCAGTGTCTCTGGTGAGGCCAACGTCCTGACTTTC,CASSVSGEANVLTF
TRBJ1-6,TRBV6-4,-,TRBD1,TGTGCCAGCAGTGTTCAGGGGGGTAATTCACCCCTCCACTTT,CASSVQGGNSPLHF
TRBJ2-3,TRBV15,few,-,TGTGCCACCAGCAGCCAACGCTTACCCCTCACAGATACGCAGTATTTT,CATSSQRLPLTDTQYF
TRBJ2-1,TRBV11-2,few,-,TGTGCCAGCAGCTTAAGGGCCGGTGGGCAGATATCCTACAATGAGCAGTTCTTC,CASSLRAGGQISYNEQFF
TRBJ2-7,TRBV11-2,-,-,TGTGCCAGCAGCCCACAGGGTTTCTCCTACGAGCAGTACTTC,CASSPQGFSYEQYF
TRBJ1-2,TRBV6-5,-,-,TGTGCCAGCAGTTACTCGTTCCAGGACTATGGCTACACCTTC,CASSYSFQDYGYTF
TRBJ2-3,TRBV29-1,few,-,TGCAGCGTTGGGTCTGGAACGGGGGAGGATACGCAGTATTTT,CSVGSGTGEDTQYF
TRBJ2-5,TRBV7-9,many,-,TGTGCCAGCAGCTTAGGCTCCAGCCTGGAGACCCAGTACTTC,CASSLGSSLETQYF
TRBJ1-1,TRBV7-9,-,-,TGTGCCAGCAGCGGCACAGGGTCGGGCACTGAAGCTTTCTTT,CASSGTGSGTEAFF
TRBJ2-2,TRBV7-9,few,-,TGTGCCAGCACCAATAGCGGCACCGGGGAGCTGTTTTTT,CASTNSGTGELFF
TRBJ1-5,TRBV7-8,few,-,TGTGCCAGCAGCCGGGACACCTCCAATCAGCCCCAGCATTTT,CASSRDTSNQPQHF
TRBJ2-3,TRBV4-2,many,TRBD2,TGTGCCAGCAGCCAAGAGGAACTAGCGGGGGTTACGCAGTATTTT,CASSQEELAGVTQYF
TRBJ1-1,TRBV6-5,few,TRBD1,TGTGCCAGCCGGGACAGGGGGCTAGCTTTCTTT,CASRDRGLAFF